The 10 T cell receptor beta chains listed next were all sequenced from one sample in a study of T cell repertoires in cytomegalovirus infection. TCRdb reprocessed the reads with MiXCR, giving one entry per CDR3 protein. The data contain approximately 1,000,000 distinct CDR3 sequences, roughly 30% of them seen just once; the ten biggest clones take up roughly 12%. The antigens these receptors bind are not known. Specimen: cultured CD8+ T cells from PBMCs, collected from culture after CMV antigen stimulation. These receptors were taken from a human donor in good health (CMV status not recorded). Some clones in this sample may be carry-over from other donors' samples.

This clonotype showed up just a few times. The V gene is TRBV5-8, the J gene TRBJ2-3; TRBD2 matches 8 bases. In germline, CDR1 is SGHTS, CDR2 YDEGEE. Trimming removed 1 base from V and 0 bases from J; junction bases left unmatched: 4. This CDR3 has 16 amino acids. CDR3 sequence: CASSLKRGPSTDTQYF. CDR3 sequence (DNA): TGTGCCAGCAGCTTGAAGCGGGGGCCTAGCACAGATACGCAGTATTTT.

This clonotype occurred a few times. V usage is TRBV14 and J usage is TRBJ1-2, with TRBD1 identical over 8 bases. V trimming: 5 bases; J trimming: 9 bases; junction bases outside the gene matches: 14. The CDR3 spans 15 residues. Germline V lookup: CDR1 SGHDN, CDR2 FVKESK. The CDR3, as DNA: TGTGCCAGCAGCTCGCGGACAGGGCGGTCGTCTCGCTACACCTTC. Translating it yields CASSSRTGRSSRYTF.

The CDR3 is CASSTGGESYNEQFF. Here the CDR3 DNA reads TGTGCCAGTAGTACGGGGGGCGAATCCTACAATGAGCAGTTCTTC. The chain combines TRBV19 with TRBJ2-1, with a possible D match to TRBD2 (7 bases). The CDR3 loop spans 15 amino acids. V lost 4 bases to trimming and J lost 1 base, with 11 bases between them. Germline V gene sequence: CDR1 LNHDA, CDR2 SQIVND (reference sequence).

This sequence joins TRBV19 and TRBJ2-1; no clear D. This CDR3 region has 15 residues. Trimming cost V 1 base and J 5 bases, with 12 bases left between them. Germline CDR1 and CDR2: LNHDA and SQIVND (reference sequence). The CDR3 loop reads CASSIATSTDNEQFF. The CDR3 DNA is TGTGCCAGTAGTATAGCAACGTCGACGGACAATGAGCAGTTCTTC.

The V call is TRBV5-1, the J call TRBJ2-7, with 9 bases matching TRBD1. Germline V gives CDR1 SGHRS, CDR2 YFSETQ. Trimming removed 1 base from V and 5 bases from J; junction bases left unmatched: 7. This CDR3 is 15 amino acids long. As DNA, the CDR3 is TGCGCCAGCAGCTTGTCCGGGACAGGGAGGCACGAGCAGTACTTC. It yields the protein CASSLSGTGRHEQYF.

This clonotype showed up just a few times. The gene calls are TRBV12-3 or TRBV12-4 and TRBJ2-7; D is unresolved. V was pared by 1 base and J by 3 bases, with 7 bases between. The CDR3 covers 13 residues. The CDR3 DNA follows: TGTGCCAGCAGTTTAGAGGCAGACTACGAGCAGTACGTC. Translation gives CASSLEADYEQYV.

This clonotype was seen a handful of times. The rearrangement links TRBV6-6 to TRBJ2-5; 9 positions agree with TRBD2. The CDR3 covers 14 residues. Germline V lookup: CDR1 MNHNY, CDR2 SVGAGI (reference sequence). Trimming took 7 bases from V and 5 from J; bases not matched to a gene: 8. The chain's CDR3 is CASKGGGAGETQYF. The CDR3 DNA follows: TGTGCCAGCAAAGGCGGGGGGGCCGGGGAGACCCAGTACTTC.

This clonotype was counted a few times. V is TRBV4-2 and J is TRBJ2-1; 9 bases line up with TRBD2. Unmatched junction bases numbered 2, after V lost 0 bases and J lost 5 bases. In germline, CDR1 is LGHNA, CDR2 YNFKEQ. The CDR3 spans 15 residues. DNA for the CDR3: TGTGCCAGCAGCCAAGAACTAGCGGGTAACAATGAGCAGTTCTTC. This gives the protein CASSQELAGNNEQFF.

This CDR3 reads CASRGTAEYGYTF. The CDR3 DNA follows: TGTGCCAGCAGGGGGACAGCGGAATATGGCTACACCTTC. The gene calls are TRBV27 and TRBJ1-2, with 7 bases matching TRBD1. Trimming removed 6 bases from V and 5 bases from J; junction bases left unmatched: 6. The germline V gene encodes CDR1 MNHEY and CDR2 SMNVEV (reference sequence). The length of the CDR3 is 13 residues.

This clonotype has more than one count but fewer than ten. This CDR3 reads CASSSRANSYEQYV. The CDR3, as DNA: TGTGCCAGCAGCTCCCGGGCAAACTCCTACGAGCAGTACGTC. The V gene is TRBV7-6, the J gene TRBJ2-7; no clear D gene. V was shortened by 4 bases and J by 0 bases, with 10 bases between the two germline ends. The CDR3 sequence is 14 residues long. Germline-derived CDR1 and CDR2 are SGHVS and FNYEAQ.